This TCR beta chain was profiled in a study of blood T cell repertoires in COVID-19. Study context: The United States, Italy and Spain supplied acute and convalescent COVID-19 samples. T cells, B-cell-depleted T cells, or PBMCs supplied cDNA or gDNA.

Per the original data handling: Using reference gene primer amplification, nucleated cell counts were estimated. Profiling relied on immunoSEQ multiplex PCR, and the TCRdb table lists in-frame clones only, not all of them. V, J and clone size are those of that table, while D and trimming were read from the DNA. The sample lists around 99,000 clones; 75% to 85% were seen once. The clonotype was recovered from a woman aged 80 or older with active or convalescent COVID-19. Sequencing input: peripheral blood.

The CDR3 spells CASVPRGTYEQYF. The DNA for the CDR3 is TGTGCCAGCGTTCCCCGCGGGACCTACGAGCAGTACTTC. This chain links TRBV6-5 with TRBJ2-7, with D tentatively TRBD2 (6 bases). The CDR3 has 13 amino acids. From germline, CDR1 is MNHEY and CDR2 SVGAGI. The V end was cut by 8 bases, the J end by 2 bases, with 13 bases between.